This entry concerns a single TCR beta chain. Its target is not known. These data belong to a study of T cells expressing NK-cell markers. Study overall: Of eight sequenced donors, seven were HCMV-seropositive and one HCMV-seronegative. Regarding the study as a whole: Dominant NKG2C+ clonotypes made up about 1.0-7.5% of CD8+ T cells in roughly six donors. For a few donors, these clonotypes were likewise the leading ones in the CD3+CD56-NKG2C+ fraction.

CDR3 length: 11 amino acids. Germline CDR1 MDHEN, CDR2 SYDVKM. UMI-tagged 5'RACE template switching yielded the TCR beta cDNA. For each CDR3 protein, TCRdb gives one entry from its re-call of the 5' RACE reads, without DNA. Here the sample table reports some 450,000 distinct CDR3 sequences. Sequenced: blood T cells: a sorted CD56 or NKG2C T cell subset, CD4+ or CD8+ T cells, or bulk PBMC T cells (not recorded which). This receptor was taken from a woman between 18 and 75 years old in good health. The chain has TRBV28 and TRBJ2-7. The CDR3 spells CASGTLRQQYF.